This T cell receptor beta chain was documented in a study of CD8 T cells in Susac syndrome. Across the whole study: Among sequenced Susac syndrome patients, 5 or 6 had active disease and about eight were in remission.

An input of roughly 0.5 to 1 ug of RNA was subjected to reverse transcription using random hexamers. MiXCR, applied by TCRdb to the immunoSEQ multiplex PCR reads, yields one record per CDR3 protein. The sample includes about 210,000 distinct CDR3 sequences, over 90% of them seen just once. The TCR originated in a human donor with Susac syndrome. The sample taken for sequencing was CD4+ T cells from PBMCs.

The DNA for the CDR3 is TGTGCCAGCAACACGCTCGCAGGTGGGGACAGAAGTGACTACACCTTC. The encoded protein is CASNTLAGGDRSDYTF. V is TRBV7-3 and J is TRBJ1-2, with 7 bases matching TRBD1. CDR3 length: 16 amino acids. Germline CDR1 SGHTA, CDR2 FQGTGA. V trimming: 7 bases; J trimming: 10 bases; junction bases outside the gene matches: 21.